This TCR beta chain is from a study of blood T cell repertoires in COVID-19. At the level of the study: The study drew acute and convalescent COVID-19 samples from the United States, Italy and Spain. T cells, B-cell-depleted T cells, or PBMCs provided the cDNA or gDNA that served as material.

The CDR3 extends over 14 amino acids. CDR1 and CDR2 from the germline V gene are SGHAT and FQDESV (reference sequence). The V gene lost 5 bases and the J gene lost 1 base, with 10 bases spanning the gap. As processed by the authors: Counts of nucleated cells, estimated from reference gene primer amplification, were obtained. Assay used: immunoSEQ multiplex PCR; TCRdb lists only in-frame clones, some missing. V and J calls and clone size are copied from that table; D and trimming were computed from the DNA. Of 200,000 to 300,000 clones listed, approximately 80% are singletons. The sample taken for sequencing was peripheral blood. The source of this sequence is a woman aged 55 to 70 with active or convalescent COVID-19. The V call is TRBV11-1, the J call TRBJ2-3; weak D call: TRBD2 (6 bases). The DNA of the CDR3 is TGTGCCAGCAGCCAGGGACTCCGCACAGATACGCAGTATTTT. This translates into CASSQGLRTDTQYF.